Below, 11 T cell receptor beta chains from the same sample are listed, as sequenced in a study of circulating and synovial CD4+ cells in juvenile arthritis. The repertoire was sequenced with immunoSEQ multiplex PCR; TCRdb's copy has only in-frame clones and lacks some. This sample yields 30,000 to 40,000 clones, of which roughly 96% are seen a single time; 0.68% belongs to the top ten. Sample: CD4+ T cells from blood. The receptors stem from a human donor with juvenile idiopathic arthritis.

V usage is TRBV2 and J usage is TRBJ2-7; 7 bases fit TRBD1. J was trimmed by 7 bases and V by 6 bases; bases with no gene match: 12. The germline CDR1 and CDR2 sequences are SNHLY and FYNNEI. This CDR3 is built from 14 residues. The CDR3 DNA is TGTGCCAGCAGCGGGTTTGGACAGGCAATGGAGCAGTACTTC. It yields the protein CASSGFGQAMEQYF. The entire variable domain, with the rest obtained from reference TRBV2 and TRBJ2-7, is as follows: EPEVTQTPSHQVTQMGQEVILRCVPISNHLYFYWYRQILGQKVEFLVSFYNNEISEKSEIFDDQFSVERPDGSNFTLKIRSTKLEDSAMYFCASSGFGQAMEQYFGPGTRLTVT.

The CDR3 bases are TGTGCCAGCAGCCCGAGTGCCCTACTAGGTAGAGAGACCCAGTACTTC. It specifies CASSPSALLGRETQYF. V usage is TRBV11-2 and J usage is TRBJ2-5, with D possibly being TRBD2 (5 bases). The CDR3 is 16 residues long. V gave up 5 bases and J gave up 4 bases, with 20 bases separating them. Germline loops: CDR1 SGHAT, CDR2 FQNNGV.

J is TRBJ2-7 and V is TRBV10-1, with 8 positions matching TRBD2. The CDR3 extends over 15 amino acids. The V gene's germline CDR1 is WNHNN and CDR2 SYGVQD (reference sequence). Losses at the gene ends were 4 bases for V and 0 bases for J; bases not matched to a gene: 5. The CDR3 nucleotides are TGCGCCAGCAGTGCGGGGCTAGCGGGCTCCTACGAGCAGTACTTC. It yields the protein CASSAGLAGSYEQYF.

This clone is a singleton in its sample. The gene calls are TRBV18 and TRBJ2-1, with no clear D. CDR1 KGHSH and CDR2 LQKENI come from the germline V gene. There are 16 residues in the CDR3. Trimming removed 0 bases from V and 2 bases from J, with 11 bases in between. CDR3 in amino acids: CASSPPALRAYNEQFF. The CDR3 DNA follows: TGTGCCAGCTCACCACCAGCGCTTAGAGCCTACAATGAGCAGTTCTTC.

This chain joins TRBV9 and TRBJ1-1, with D possibly being TRBD1 (5 bases). Germline CDR1 reads SGDLS; CDR2 reads YYNGEE. With 0 bases removed from V and 1 base from J, the gap between germline ends came to 16 bases. The CDR3 loop spans 17 amino acids. CDR3 sequence reads: CASSVGPDLGENTEAFF. The CDR3 region has the DNA TGTGCCAGCAGCGTAGGGCCCGATCTAGGGGAGAACACTGAAGCTTTCTTT.

This clone was recorded once. The chain combines TRBV4-1 with TRBJ2-7; TRBD2 aligns across 11 bases. V trimming: 2 bases; J trimming: 2 bases; junction bases outside the gene matches: 5. The CDR3 is 16 amino acids. Germline assignment: CDR1 MGHRA and CDR2 YSYEKL. CDR3 region: CASSQFLAGGPYEQYF. The CDR3 DNA reads TGCGCCAGCAGCCAATTCCTAGCGGGGGGCCCCTACGAGCAGTACTTC.

This rearrangement joins TRBV11-2 to TRBJ1-4; TRBD1 aligns across 7 bases. Trimming cost V 2 bases and J 7 bases; bases outside gene matches: 7. Per the germline V gene, CDR1 is SGHAT and CDR2 is FQNNGV. CDR3 length: 15 residues. For the CDR3, the DNA is TGTGCCAGCAGCTTATCGGGACAGTTCGGTGAAAAACTGTTTTTT. Protein: CASSLSGQFGEKLFF.

This chain uses TRBV5-4 with TRBJ1-1; TRBD1 matches at 7 bases. The CDR3 spans 17 residues. The germline V gene has CDR1 SGHNT and CDR2 YYREEE (reference sequence). V shed 0 bases, J shed 1 base, and the junction held 9 bases outside the gene matches. This CDR3 is CASSLVVGGRGNTEAFF. The CDR3 DNA is TGTGCCAGCAGCTTGGTCGTAGGGGGCAGGGGGAACACTGAAGCTTTCTTT.

The gene calls are TRBV19 and TRBJ2-2, with D possibly matching TRBD1 (6 bases). CDR1 is LNHDA and CDR2 is SQIVND in the germline V gene (reference sequence). V dropped 8 bases and J dropped 4 bases, with 14 bases sitting between them. The CDR3 is made up of 14 amino acids. CDR3 bases: TGTGCCAGTTCTGACAGGCCCCTCACCGGGGAGCTGTTTTTT. The encoded protein is CASSDRPLTGELFF.

The V gene is TRBV28, the J gene TRBJ1-6, with 11 bases matching TRBD1. Germline assignment: CDR1 MDHEN and CDR2 SYDVKM. Unmatched junction bases numbered 10, after V lost 5 bases and J lost 10 bases. There are 16 residues in the CDR3. As DNA, the CDR3 is TGTGCCAGCAGTAGAATGCCGGGACAGGGGGACTCACCCCTCCACTTT. Amino acids: CASSRMPGQGDSPLHF.

This sequence joins TRBV28 and TRBJ2-5; TRBD2 is a possible D gene (6 bases). Trimming stripped 7 bases from V and 2 bases from J, with 8 bases between. This CDR3 is built from 12 residues. CDR1 is MDHEN, CDR2 SYDVKM, per germline. The CDR3 is CASKAGQETQYF. The CDR3, as DNA: TGTGCCAGCAAAGCGGGTCAAGAGACCCAGTACTTC.